Sequencing of this T cell receptor beta chain was carried out in a study of blood T cell repertoires in COVID-19. Overall study: COVID-19 samples, acute and convalescent, were from the United States, Italy and Spain. Sources were T cells, B-cell-depleted T cells, or PBMCs; the material itself was cDNA or gDNA.

This clone has just a few counts. Germline loops: CDR1 MNHNS, CDR2 SASEGT. The CDR3 covers 14 residues. V lost 2 bases and J 4 bases, leaving 11 bases between the germline ends. Cohort 3 donors counted as recovered after two negative PCRs, clearance, or resolved symptoms. The authors' processing: Amplification with reference gene primers provided the estimates of nucleated cell counts. Produced via immunoSEQ multiplex PCR; TCRdb's table is partial and in-frame only. V, J and clone size are those of that table, while D and trimming were read from the DNA. The sample includes about 300,000 clones, 86% of them seen just once.

The genes are TRBV6-1 and TRBJ1-1; D call uncertain. The clonotype was recovered from a woman in her late teens or twenties who had recovered from COVID-19. The sample comprised PBMCs or T cells enriched from blood (not recorded which). The CDR3 is CASSESHRGTEAFF. The CDR3 nucleotides read TGTGCCAGCAGTGAAAGTCATCGAGGCACTGAAGCTTTCTTT.